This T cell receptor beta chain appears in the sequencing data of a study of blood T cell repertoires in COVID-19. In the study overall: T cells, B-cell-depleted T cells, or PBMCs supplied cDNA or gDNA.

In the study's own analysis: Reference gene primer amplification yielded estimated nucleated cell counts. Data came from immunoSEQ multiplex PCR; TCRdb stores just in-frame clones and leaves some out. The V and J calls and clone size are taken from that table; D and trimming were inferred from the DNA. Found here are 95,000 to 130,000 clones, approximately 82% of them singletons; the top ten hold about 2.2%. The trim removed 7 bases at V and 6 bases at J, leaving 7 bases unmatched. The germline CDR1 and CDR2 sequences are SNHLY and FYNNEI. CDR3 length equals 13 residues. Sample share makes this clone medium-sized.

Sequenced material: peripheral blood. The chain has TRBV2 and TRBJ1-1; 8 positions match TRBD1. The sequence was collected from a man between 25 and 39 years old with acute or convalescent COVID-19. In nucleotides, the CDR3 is TGTGCCAGCATCCCGACAGGGGCCCCTGAAGCTTTCTTT. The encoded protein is CASIPTGAPEAFF.